These 7 T cell receptor beta chains came from one sample sequenced in a study of blood T cell repertoires in COVID-19. Data came from immunoSEQ multiplex PCR; TCRdb stores just in-frame clones and leaves some out. The sample consists of tens of thousands of clones, 84% of them appearing once. The material sequenced was peripheral blood. The source is a woman in her forties or fifties with acute or convalescent COVID-19.

The gene calls are TRBV5-1 and TRBJ1-2, with a possible D match to TRBD1 (6 bases). The V gene's germline CDR1 is SGHRS and CDR2 YFSETQ. The CDR3 spans 16 residues. V lost 2 bases, J lost 5 bases, and 19 bases lay in between. CDR3 nucleotides: TGCGCCAGCAGCTTAACGCCCTGGACAGCCAAGTATGGCTACACCTTC. Its protein product is CASSLTPWTAKYGYTF.

The chain employs TRBV5-1 and TRBJ1-5, with unresolved D. V was shortened by 4 bases and J by 0 bases, with 5 bases between the two germline ends. CDR1 and CDR2 from the germline V gene are SGHRS and YFSETQ. The CDR3 is 13 amino acids. The CDR3 reads CASSRDSNQPQHF. In DNA, the CDR3 is TGCGCCAGCAGCCGGGATAGCAATCAGCCCCAGCATTTT.

The rearrangement links TRBV27 to TRBJ1-6; perhaps TRBD1 as D (5 bases). There are 17 residues in the CDR3. V was shortened by 4 bases and J by 4 bases, with 17 bases between the two germline ends. Germline V gene lookup returns CDR1 MNHEY and CDR2 SMNVEV (reference sequence). CDR3 amino acids: CASSSTTRTPYNSPLHF. CDR3 DNA sequence: TGTGCCAGCAGTTCCACCACGCGGACACCTTATAATTCACCCCTCCACTTT.

In its sample, this clone was seen once. The J gene is TRBJ2-7, the V gene TRBV7-2; 7 positions match TRBD1. The germline V gene encodes CDR1 SGHTA and CDR2 FQGNSA. The CDR3 is made up of 16 amino acids. V was pared by 5 bases and J by 4 bases, with 14 bases of the junction left unmatched. The DNA for the CDR3 is TGTGCCAGCAGCCTCTACCCCCGACAGGGTGGGTACGAGCAGTACTTC. The encoded protein is CASSLYPRQGGYEQYF.

This rearrangement joins TRBV11-3 to TRBJ1-6, with D unclear. Trimming took 6 bases from V and 7 from J, leaving 10 bases between them. The germline V gene has CDR1 SGHNT and CDR2 YENEEA. The CDR3 has 13 residues. The CDR3 nucleotides read TGTGCCAGCAGTTACAGAGAAAATTCACCCCTCCACTTT. This codes for CASSYRENSPLHF.

In its sample, this clone was seen a few times. The chain employs TRBV5-5 and TRBJ1-2; no definite D call. The V gene's germline CDR1 is SGHKS and CDR2 YYEKEE (reference sequence). Trimming took off 0 bases at V and 5 bases at J, with 14 bases between the two ends. CDR3 length: 15 amino acids. The CDR3 DNA follows: TGTGCCAGCAGCTTGGCAGGAGGCTTAACTTATGGCTACACCTTC. It translates to CASSLAGGLTYGYTF.

The V call is TRBV7-9, the J call TRBJ2-7; D is possibly TRBD1 (6 bases). In germline, CDR1 is SEHNR, CDR2 FQNEAQ (reference sequence). The CDR3 is made up of 13 amino acids. V lost 4 bases to trimming and J lost 2 bases, with 9 bases between them. The CDR3 loop is CASSSRGPYEQYF. The CDR3, as DNA: TGTGCCAGCAGCTCCAGGGGACCCTACGAGCAGTACTTC.